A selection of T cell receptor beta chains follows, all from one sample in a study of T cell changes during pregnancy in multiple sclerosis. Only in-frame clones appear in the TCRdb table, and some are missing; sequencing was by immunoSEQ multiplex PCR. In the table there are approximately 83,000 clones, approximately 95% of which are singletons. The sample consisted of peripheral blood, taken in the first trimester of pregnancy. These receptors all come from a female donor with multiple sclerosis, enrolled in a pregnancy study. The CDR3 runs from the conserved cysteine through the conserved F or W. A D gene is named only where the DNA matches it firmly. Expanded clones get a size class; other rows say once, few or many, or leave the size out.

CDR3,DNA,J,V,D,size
CASSLGHSETQYF,TGTGCCAGCAGCTTGGGCCACTCGGAGACCCAGTACTTC,TRBJ2-5,TRBV5-6,.,.
CASVRALYTEAFF,TGTGCCAGCGTGAGGGCCCTATACACTGAAGCTTTCTTT,TRBJ1-1,TRBV6-1,.,.
CASKLTGGAQPQHF,TGTGCCAGCAAATTGACAGGGGGCGCCCAGCCCCAGCATTTT,TRBJ1-5,TRBV2,TRBD1,.
CASSLGQSYNEQFF,TGCGCCAGCAGCCTGGGACAGTCATACAATGAGCAGTTCTTC,TRBJ2-1,TRBV5-1,TRBD1,.
CAWSAGGVGDTQYF,TGTGCCTGGAGTGCGGGGGGGGTAGGAGATACGCAGTATTTT,TRBJ2-3,TRBV30,TRBD2,.
CASSPLSRLYNSPLHF,TGTGCCAGCAGCCCCTTGAGTCGACTCTATAATTCACCCCTCCACTTT,TRBJ1-6,TRBV7-6,.,.
CASSFTGRAGGYGYTF,TGTGCCAGCAGCTTTACGGGCCGGGCGGGGGGCTATGGCTACACCTTC,TRBJ1-2,TRBV7-9,.,.
CATEGGDRVGEQYF,TGTGCCACCGAGGGGGGGGACAGGGTAGGCGAGCAGTACTTC,TRBJ2-7,TRBV15,TRBD1,.
CASSPQFGELFF,TGTGCCAGCAGCCCGCAGTTCGGGGAGCTGTTTTTT,TRBJ2-2,TRBV27,.,.
CASSGGPAKTTYEQYF,TGTGCCAGCAGCGGAGGCCCGGCCAAGACTACCTACGAGCAGTACTTC,TRBJ2-7,TRBV11-2,.,.
CASSETSDEQYF,TGTGCCAGCAGTGAAACTAGCGACGAGCAGTACTTC,TRBJ2-7,TRBV6-1,TRBD2,once
CAWNGQFQETQYF,TGTGCCTGGAATGGACAGTTCCAAGAGACCCAGTACTTC,TRBJ2-5,TRBV30,.,.
CASSGRGGVLNTGELFF,TGTGCCAGCAGCGGCCGGGGGGGGGTCCTGAACACCGGGGAGCTGTTTTTT,TRBJ2-2,TRBV9,TRBD2,.